Given below is one TCR beta chain in context. Clones were sequenced by immunoSEQ multiplex PCR, and TCRdb holds only the in-frame ones, with some missing. Seen here are hundreds of thousands of clones, just over 75% observed once, and the top ten hold 9.5% to 15%. Germline CDR1 reads MDHEN; CDR2 reads SYDVKM. V lost 3 bases and J lost 1; bases outside the gene matches: 7. The length of the CDR3 is 16 residues. The data are from a study of shared clonotypes between healthy human individuals. The rearrangement joins TRBV28 to TRBJ2-3; TRBD1 matches at 7 bases. The TCR comes from a woman aged 40-49 years in good health. Some clones in this sample may be carry-over from other donors' samples. The sample comprised PBMCs. Here the CDR3 reads CASSLLGQIGTDTQYF. Here the CDR3 DNA reads TGTGCCAGCAGTTTGCTGGGACAGATAGGCACAGATACGCAGTATTTT.